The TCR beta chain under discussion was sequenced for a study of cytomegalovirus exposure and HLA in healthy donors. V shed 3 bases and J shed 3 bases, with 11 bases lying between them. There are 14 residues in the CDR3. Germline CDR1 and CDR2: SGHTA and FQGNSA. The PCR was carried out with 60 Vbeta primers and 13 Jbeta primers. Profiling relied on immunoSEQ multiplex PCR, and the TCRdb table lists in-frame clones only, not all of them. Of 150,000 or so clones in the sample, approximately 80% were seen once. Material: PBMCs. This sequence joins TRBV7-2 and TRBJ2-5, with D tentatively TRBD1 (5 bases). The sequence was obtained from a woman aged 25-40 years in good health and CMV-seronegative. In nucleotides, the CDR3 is TGTGCCAGCAGCTTGGCAGGGTGGGAAGAGACCCAGTACTTC. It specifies CASSLAGWEETQYF.